The clone carrying this T cell receptor beta chain was seen a handful of times. There are 15 residues in the CDR3. Germline-derived CDR1 and CDR2 are MGHRA and YSYEKL. V lost 0 bases to trimming and J lost 5 bases, with 13 bases between them. These data belong to a study of blood T cell repertoires in COVID-19. On the study more broadly: T cells, B-cell-depleted T cells, or PBMCs supplied cDNA or gDNA.

Using immunoSEQ multiplex PCR, the repertoire was profiled, and TCRdb retains in-frame clones only, with some absent. The data show some 350,000 clones, with 89% seen just once and approximately 3% held by the top ten. The sequence came from a woman younger than 45 with COVID-19, enrolled during active disease. The J gene is TRBJ1-1, the V gene TRBV4-1; possible D gene TRBD1, 6 bases. Source material: peripheral blood. In DNA form, the CDR3 reads TGCGCCAGCAGCCAAGATCCCGGACAGAGAACTGAAGCTTTCTTT. This gives the protein CASSQDPGQRTEAFF.